The 7 T cell receptor beta chains in this list originate from one sample, sequenced in a study of beta chain features in type 1 diabetes. These TCRs are of unknown antigen specificity. General study results and limits: All four CD4+ subsets of Type 1 diabetes patients contained TCRB CDR3s that were moderately but significantly shorter.

The isolated RNA, all of it, was reverse transcribed, so expressed TCRB transcripts were what got sequenced. This table comes from immunoSEQ multiplex PCR, and its TCRdb copy is limited to in-frame clones, with some not included. The sample lists tens of thousands of clones; about 40% were seen once. Material: Tregs from blood. The source is a man younger than 40 with type 1 diabetes.

V gene TRBV28 combines with J gene TRBJ2-7, with D perhaps TRBD1 (5 bases). This CDR3 has 12 residues. Germline-derived CDR1 and CDR2 are MDHEN and SYDVKM. V was cut by 5 bases and J by 7 bases, with 12 bases left in between. CDR3 sequence reads: CASSPPKGEQYF. As DNA, the CDR3 is TGTGCCAGCAGTCCTCCGAAGGGGGAGCAGTACTTC.

This clone showed up just a few times. The chain recombines TRBV5-6 with TRBJ2-1, with D unresolved. The CDR3 spans 14 residues. Germline lookup yields CDR1 SGHDT and CDR2 YYEEEE. With 1 base removed from V and 4 bases from J, the gap between germline ends came to 9 bases. The CDR3, as DNA: TGTGCCAGCAGCTTGTTAGAAAGATACAATGAGCAGTTCTTC. This sequence encodes CASSLLERYNEQFF.

V and J are TRBV2 and TRBJ2-3, with D possibly being TRBD1 (6 bases). Germline V gene lookup returns CDR1 SNHLY and CDR2 FYNNEI. The ends were cut back, 8 bases at V and 5 bases at J, with 14 bases in the middle. This CDR3 spans 13 amino acids. CDR3 nucleotides: TGTGCCAGCCAAGGGGGATTTGGAGATACGCAGTATTTT. This gives the protein CASQGGFGDTQYF.

This rearrangement joins TRBV18 to TRBJ2-7; a possible D gene is TRBD1 (5 bases). The CDR3 is 13 residues long. Looked up from germline, CDR1 is KGHSH and CDR2 is LQKENI. With 6 bases removed from V and 2 bases from J, the gap between germline ends came to 11 bases. CDR3 in DNA: TGTGCCAGCTCCTCAACAGGTACCTACGAGCAGTACTTC. Translation gives CASSSTGTYEQYF.

This clone came up a few times. CDR3 DNA: TGTGGTAGCGGGAGTTTTTCCTACAATGAGCAGTTCTTC. Amino acid sequence: CGSGSFSYNEQFF. V usage is TRBV6-5 and J usage is TRBJ2-1, with 9 bases aligning to TRBD2. Germline CDR1 MNHEY, CDR2 SVGAGI. CDR3 length: 13 amino acids.

The rearrangement links TRBV4-3 to TRBJ1-2, with D possibly being TRBD1 (5 bases). The V gene's germline CDR1 is LGHNA and CDR2 YSLEER. V was cut by 0 bases and J by 6 bases, with 14 bases left in between. The CDR3 totals 15 residues. CDR3 bases: TGCGCCAGCAGCCAAGAACCCAGGGCCCTCGATGGCTACACCTTC. It encodes CASSQEPRALDGYTF.

This chain connects TRBV6-4 to TRBJ2-1, with D uncertain. Per germline, CDR1 MRHNA and CDR2 SNTAGT. Trimming shortened V by 5 bases and J by 5 bases, and 10 bases separated the two germline ends. The CDR3 is 13 residues long. The CDR3 DNA follows: TGTGCCAGCAGTTGGAGTTCGAACAATGAGCAGTTCTTC. Encoded protein: CASSWSSNNEQFF.